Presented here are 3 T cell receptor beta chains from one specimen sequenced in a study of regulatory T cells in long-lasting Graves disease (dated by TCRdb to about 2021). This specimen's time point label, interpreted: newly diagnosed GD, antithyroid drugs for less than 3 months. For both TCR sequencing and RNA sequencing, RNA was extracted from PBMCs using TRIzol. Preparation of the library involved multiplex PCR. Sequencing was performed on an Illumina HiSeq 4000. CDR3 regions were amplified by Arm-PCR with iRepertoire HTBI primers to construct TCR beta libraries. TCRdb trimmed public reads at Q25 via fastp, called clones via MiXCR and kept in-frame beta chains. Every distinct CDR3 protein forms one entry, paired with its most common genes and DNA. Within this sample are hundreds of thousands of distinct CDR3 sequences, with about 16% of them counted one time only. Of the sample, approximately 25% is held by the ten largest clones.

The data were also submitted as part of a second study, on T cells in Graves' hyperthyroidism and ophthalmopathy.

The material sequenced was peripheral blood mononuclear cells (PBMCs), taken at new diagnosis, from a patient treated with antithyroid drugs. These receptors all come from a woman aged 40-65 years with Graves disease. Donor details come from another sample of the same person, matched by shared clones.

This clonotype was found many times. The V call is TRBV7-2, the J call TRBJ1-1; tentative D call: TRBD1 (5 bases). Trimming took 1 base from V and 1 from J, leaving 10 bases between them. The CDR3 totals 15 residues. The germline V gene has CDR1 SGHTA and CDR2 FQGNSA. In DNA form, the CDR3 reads TGTGCCAGCAGCTTAGATTGGACACCGAACACTGAAGCTTTCTTT. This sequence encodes CASSLDWTPNTEAFF.

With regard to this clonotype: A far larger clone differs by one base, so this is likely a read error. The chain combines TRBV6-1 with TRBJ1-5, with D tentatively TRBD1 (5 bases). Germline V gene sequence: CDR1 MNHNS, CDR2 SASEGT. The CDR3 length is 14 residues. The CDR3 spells CAGSPLGGNQPQHF. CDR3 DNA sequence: TGTGCCGGCAGTCCGTTAGGGGGCAATCAGCCCCAGCATTTT.

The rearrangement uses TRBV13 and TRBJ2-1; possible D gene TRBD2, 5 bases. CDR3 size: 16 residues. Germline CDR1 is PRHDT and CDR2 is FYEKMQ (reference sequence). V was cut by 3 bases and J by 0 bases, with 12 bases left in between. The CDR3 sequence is CASSLDSAGSYNEQFF. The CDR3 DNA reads TGTGCCAGCAGCTTGGACTCCGCGGGCTCCTACAATGAGCAGTTCTTC.